These 14 T cell receptor beta chains share one sample of origin, sequenced in a study of cytomegalovirus exposure and HLA in healthy donors. The PCR had 60 Vbeta and 13 Jbeta primers. Repertoires were generated with immunoSEQ multiplex PCR, while TCRdb's copy carries only in-frame clones and drops some. The sample shows approximately 130,000 clones, just under 90% of them seen only once. The sample taken for sequencing was PBMCs. These receptors originate from a woman in her thirties in good health and CMV-seronegative.

The chain is built from TRBV30 and TRBJ2-5; 11 bases match TRBD2. Per germline, CDR1 GTSNPN and CDR2 SVGIG (reference sequence). There are 16 residues in the CDR3. Trimming cost V 0 bases and J 6 bases; bases outside gene matches: 9. This chain's CDR3 is CAWSVSSSGGWKTQYF. The DNA of the CDR3 is TGTGCCTGGAGTGTTTCTTCTAGCGGGGGGTGGAAGACCCAGTACTTC.

The chain links TRBV15 to TRBJ1-5, with TRBD1 matching 8 bases. Trimming cost V 1 base and J 5 bases; bases outside gene matches: 4. The germline gives CDR1 LNHNV, CDR2 YYDKDF (reference sequence). This CDR3 spans 15 amino acids. CDR3 bases: TGTGCCACCAGCAGAGTAAGACAGGGGCATCAGCCCCAGCATTTT. It specifies CATSRVRQGHQPQHF.

The chain has TRBV7-6 and TRBJ2-6; D is perhaps TRBD1 (5 bases). The CDR3 has 17 residues. The V end was cut by 6 bases, the J end by 0 bases, with 15 bases between. In germline, CDR1 is SGHVS, CDR2 FNYEAQ. CDR3 sequence (DNA): TGTGCCAGCAGGCCAGGGTCCCCTTACTCTGGGGCCAACGTCCTGACTTTC. This codes for CASRPGSPYSGANVLTF.

The rearrangement uses TRBV11-2 and TRBJ2-3; TRBD2 agrees at 7 bases. The ends lost 3 bases at V and 4 bases at J; junction bases unmatched: 4. The CDR3 spans 14 residues. Germline CDR1 SGHAT, CDR2 FQNNGV. This CDR3 is CASSFGLGADTQYF. The CDR3 DNA reads TGTGCCAGCAGCTTTGGACTAGGAGCAGATACGCAGTATTTT.

The chain combines TRBV4-2 with TRBJ2-1; TRBD1 might be the D (6 bases). Germline CDR1 and CDR2: LGHNA and YNFKEQ. The CDR3 totals 16 residues. With 0 bases removed from V and 8 bases from J, the gap between germline ends came to 17 bases. The CDR3 region has the DNA TGTGCCAGCAGCCAAGAAGGACAGCTAGATTTCCATGAGCAGTTCTTC. It codes for CASSQEGQLDFHEQFF.

V gene TRBV18 combines with J gene TRBJ2-7; 13 nucleotides align to TRBD2. Trimming removed 2 bases from V and 6 bases from J; junction bases left unmatched: 4. The CDR3 runs 15 residues. CDR1 and CDR2 from the germline V gene are KGHSH and LQKENI. This CDR3 is CASSPGLAGVAEQYF. CDR3 nucleotides: TGTGCCAGCTCACCAGGACTAGCGGGAGTTGCCGAGCAGTACTTC.

The chain has TRBV4-3 and TRBJ2-1; D is perhaps TRBD2 (5 bases). V lost 0 bases and J lost 7, with 19 bases in between. Germline V gene data show CDR1 as LGHNA and CDR2 as YSLEER. The CDR3 consists of 17 residues. CDR3: CASSQERSGPRDNEQFF. CDR3 bases: TGCGCCAGCAGCCAAGAACGCAGCGGCCCACGGGATAATGAGCAGTTCTTC.

The chain employs TRBV28 and TRBJ1-2; D not certain. CDR1 and CDR2 from the germline V gene are MDHEN and SYDVKM. The CDR3 has 18 amino acids. Trimming pared 6 bases from V and 1 base from J, leaving 24 bases between. CDR3 bases: TGTGCCAGCAGGGGTTCCGGGAGGCAGGACTACTTTAACTATGGCTACACCTTC. The encoded protein is CASRGSGRQDYFNYGYTF.

This chain links TRBV6-6 with TRBJ1-1; TRBD1 matches 7 bases. Unmatched junction bases numbered 13, after V lost 6 bases and J lost 9 bases. CDR3 length: 14 residues. Germline V CDR1 and CDR2: MNHNY, SVGAGI (reference sequence). The CDR3 protein is CASSREPGTAQAFF. The CDR3 bases are TGTGCCAGCAGCCGCGAGCCCGGGACAGCCCAAGCTTTCTTT.

J is TRBJ1-3 and V is TRBV18, with D possibly being TRBD1 (5 bases). There are 13 residues in the CDR3. Germline assignment: CDR1 KGHSH and CDR2 LQKENI. V lost 8 bases and J 4 bases, leaving 12 bases between the germline ends. CDR3 protein: CASNPDTGNTIYF. For the CDR3, the DNA is TGTGCCAGCAACCCGGACACAGGAAACACCATATATTTT.

This chain uses TRBV7-9 with TRBJ1-1; maybe TRBD1 (5 bases). The length of the CDR3 is 13 residues. Deletions cut 1 base from V and 6 bases from J, with 9 bases between. The V gene's germline CDR1 is SEHNR and CDR2 FQNEAQ (reference sequence). For the CDR3, the DNA is TGTGCCAGCAGCTTAGGGACAATTTCTGAAGCTTTCTTT. Amino acids: CASSLGTISEAFF.

This chain links TRBV5-6 with TRBJ2-5; weak D call: TRBD2 (5 bases). Per the germline V gene, CDR1 is SGHDT and CDR2 is YYEEEE. The length of the CDR3 is 14 residues. Trimming cost V 0 bases and J 3 bases, with 9 bases left between them. CDR3 amino acids: CASSLGRRKETQYF. The CDR3 coding sequence is TGTGCCAGCAGCTTGGGCAGGAGGAAAGAGACCCAGTACTTC.

In DNA, the CDR3 is TGTGCCAGCAGCACCGGACAGAACACTGAAGCTTTCTTT. Protein product: CASSTGQNTEAFF. This chain joins TRBV7-2 and TRBJ1-1, with TRBD1 as a possible D gene (5 bases). Trimming shortened V by 5 bases and J by 1 base, and 8 bases separated the two germline ends. Looked up from germline, CDR1 is SGHTA and CDR2 is FQGNSA. CDR3 length equals 13 residues.

The chain links TRBV2 to TRBJ1-3, with no clear D. The CDR3 has 16 residues. Germline V lookup: CDR1 SNHLY, CDR2 FYNNEI. The V end lost 3 bases, the J end lost 0 bases, and 12 bases lay between the germline ends. Written as DNA, the CDR3 is TGTGCCAGCAGTGATCGGCAGGCCGCCTCTGGAAACACCATATATTTT. Its translation: CASSDRQAASGNTIYF.